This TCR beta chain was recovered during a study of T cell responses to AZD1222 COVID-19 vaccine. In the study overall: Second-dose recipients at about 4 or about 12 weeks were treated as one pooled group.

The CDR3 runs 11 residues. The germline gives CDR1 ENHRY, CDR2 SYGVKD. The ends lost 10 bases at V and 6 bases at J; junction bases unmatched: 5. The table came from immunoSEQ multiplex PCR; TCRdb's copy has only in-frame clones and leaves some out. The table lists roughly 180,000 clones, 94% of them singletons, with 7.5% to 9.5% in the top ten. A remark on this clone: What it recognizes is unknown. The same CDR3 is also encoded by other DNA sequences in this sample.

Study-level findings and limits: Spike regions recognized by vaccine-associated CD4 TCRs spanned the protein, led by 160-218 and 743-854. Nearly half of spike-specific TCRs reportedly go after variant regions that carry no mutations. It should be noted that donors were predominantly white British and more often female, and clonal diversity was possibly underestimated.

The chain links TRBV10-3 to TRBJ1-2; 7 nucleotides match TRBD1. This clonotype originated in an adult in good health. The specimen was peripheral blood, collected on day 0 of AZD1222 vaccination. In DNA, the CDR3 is TGTGCCACCACACAGGGGAATGGCTACACCTTC. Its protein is CATTQGNGYTF.